The rows below give T cell receptor beta chains drawn from one sample of a study of cytomegalovirus exposure and HLA in healthy donors. Only in-frame clones appear in the TCRdb table, and some are missing; sequencing was by immunoSEQ multiplex PCR. The repertoire consists of some 250,000 clones, with around 80% occurring once and the leading ten covering about 8%. Material: PBMCs. The origin of the receptors is a woman aged 60-70 years in good health and CMV-seropositive. Both conserved end residues are part of each CDR3.

J: TRBJ2-5
V: TRBV5-1
CDR3: CASSPGRGQGARETQYF

J: TRBJ2-5
V: TRBV12-5
CDR3: CASGKPGQVGETQYF

J: TRBJ2-7
V: TRBV4-1
CDR3: CASSPSAFYEQYF

J: TRBJ2-4
V: TRBV28
CDR3: CASSLHAWGLAGGINIQYF

J: TRBJ1-2
V: TRBV29-1
CDR3: CSVDDTAYGYTF

J: TRBJ2-2
V: TRBV5-1
CDR3: CASHQGSGTGELFF

J: TRBJ1-1
V: TRBV25-1
CDR3: CASSEEGGTEAFF

J: TRBJ2-1
V: TRBV27
CDR3: CASSSEAGGSYNEQFF

J: TRBJ2-3
V: TRBV19
CDR3: CASSIDRATDTQYF

J: TRBJ1-6
V: TRBV18
CDR3: CASSQTRDRAGSPLHF

J: TRBJ2-7
V: TRBV10-3
CDR3: CAIKRDRLSSYEQYF

J: TRBJ2-2
V: TRBV19
CDR3: CASPSGGELFF

J: TRBJ2-3
V: TRBV4-1
CDR3: CASSQVTLAGGSTDTQYF

J: TRBJ1-1
V: TRBV6-1
CDR3: CASSEQGMGNTEAFF

J: TRBJ1-2
V: TRBV28
CDR3: CASREPGFNYGYTF

J: TRBJ2-1
V: TRBV9
CDR3: CASSLGLAGGNEQFF

J: TRBJ2-1
V: TRBV7-3
CDR3: CASSMTSGRLYNEQFF

J: TRBJ2-1
V: TRBV28
CDR3: CASIMGLANNEQFF

J: TRBJ1-1
V: TRBV5-1
CDR3: CASSLYRGGTEAFF

J: TRBJ2-2
V: TRBV6-5
CDR3: CATMFSGRAGELFF

J: TRBJ2-1
V: TRBV9
CDR3: CASSVGAFWNEQFF

J: TRBJ1-1
V: TRBV5-4
CDR3: CASSFSEVMNTEAFF

J: TRBJ1-4
V: TRBV21-1
CDR3: CASSKKKGQGFEKLFF

J: TRBJ2-7
V: TRBV19
CDR3: CASSKGLVYEQYF

J: TRBJ2-3
V: TRBV15
CDR3: CATSAPGRRDTQYF

J: TRBJ1-2
V: TRBV9
CDR3: CASSPKGFLNYGYTF

J: TRBJ1-5
V: TRBV12-5
CDR3: CASGSPPGAQHF

J: TRBJ2-1
V: TRBV7-3
CDR3: CASAPLAADNEQFF

J: TRBJ2-2
V: TRBV14
CDR3: CASSGQMNTGELFF

J: TRBJ1-1
V: TRBV5-6
CDR3: CASSLGGPTEAFF

J: TRBJ1-2
V: TRBV5-4
CDR3: CASSLPGGGYTF

J: TRBJ2-5
V: TRBV30
CDR3: CAWRPEGLAGAETQYF

J: TRBJ2-5
V: TRBV4-1
CDR3: CASSQDHSGRGETQYF

J: TRBJ1-2
V: TRBV2
CDR3: CASNERGNNYGYTF

J: TRBJ1-4
V: TRBV19
CDR3: CASSMGTLPTTNEKLFF

J: TRBJ2-7
V: TRBV27
CDR3: CASSGPHSPYEQYF

J: TRBJ2-1
V: TRBV19
CDR3: CASSIGAGEEDEQFF

J: TRBJ1-6
V: TRBV6-1
CDR3: CANRRGSDNSPLHF

J: TRBJ2-5
V: TRBV6-6
CDR3: CASSYDGRGVTQYF

J: TRBJ2-1
V: TRBV10-3
CDR3: CAISPTSAGGNEQFF

J: TRBJ2-1
V: TRBV29-1
CDR3: CSVTPGGRRNEQFF

J: TRBJ2-7
V: TRBV5-1
CDR3: CASSFKGNEQYF

J: TRBJ2-7
V: TRBV27
CDR3: CASSLAGASYEQYF

J: TRBJ1-2
V: TRBV27
CDR3: CASRGEDRGGGYTF

J: TRBJ1-2
V: TRBV19
CDR3: CASSTVYYGYTF

J: TRBJ1-2
V: TRBV11-1
CDR3: CASSLDRVYGYTF

J: TRBJ2-7
V: TRBV28
CDR3: CASSSPGTGSYEQYF

J: TRBJ1-1
V: TRBV12-5
CDR3: CASGLVLGGGQGTEAFF

J: TRBJ2-7
V: TRBV6-5
CDR3: CASSPAGYGYYEQYF

J: TRBJ2-1
V: TRBV10-3
CDR3: CAISESNLAGGPGNEQFF

J: TRBJ1-3
V: TRBV7-3
CDR3: CASSLMDKGNTIYF

J: TRBJ2-1
V: TRBV7-2
CDR3: CASSLGINRAYNEQFF

J: TRBJ1-4
V: TRBV29-1
CDR3: CSATGLSDRAYEKLFF

J: TRBJ2-2
V: TRBV7-8
CDR3: CASSLKAGGSGELFF

J: TRBJ1-2
V: TRBV6-5
CDR3: CASSYSEGSGYTF